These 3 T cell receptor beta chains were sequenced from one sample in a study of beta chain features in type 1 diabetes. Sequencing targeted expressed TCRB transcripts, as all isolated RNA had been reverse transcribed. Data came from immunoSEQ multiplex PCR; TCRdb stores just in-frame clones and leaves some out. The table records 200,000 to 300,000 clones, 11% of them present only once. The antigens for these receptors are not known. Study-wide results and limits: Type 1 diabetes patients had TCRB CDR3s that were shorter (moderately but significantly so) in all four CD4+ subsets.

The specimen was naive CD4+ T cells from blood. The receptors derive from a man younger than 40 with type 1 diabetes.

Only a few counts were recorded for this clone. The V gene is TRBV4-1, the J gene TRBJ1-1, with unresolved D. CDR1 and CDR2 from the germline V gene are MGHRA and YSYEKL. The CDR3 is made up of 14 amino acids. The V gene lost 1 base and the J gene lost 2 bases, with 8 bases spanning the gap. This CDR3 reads CASSQVGSNTEAFF. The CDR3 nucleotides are TGCGCCAGCAGCCAAGTAGGGAGTAACACTGAAGCTTTCTTT.

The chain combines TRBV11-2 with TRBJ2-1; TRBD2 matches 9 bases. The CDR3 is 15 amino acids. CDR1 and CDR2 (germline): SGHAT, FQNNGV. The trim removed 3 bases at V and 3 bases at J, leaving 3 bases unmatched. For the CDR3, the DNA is TGTGCCAGCAGCTTGGGACTAGCCATCTACAATGAGCAGTTCTTC. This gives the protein CASSLGLAIYNEQFF.

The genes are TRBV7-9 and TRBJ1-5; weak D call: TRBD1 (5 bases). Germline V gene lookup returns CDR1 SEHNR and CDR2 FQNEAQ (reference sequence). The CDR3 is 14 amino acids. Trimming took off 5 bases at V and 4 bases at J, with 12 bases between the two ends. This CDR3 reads CASSTGGTNQPQHF. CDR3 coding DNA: TGTGCCAGCAGCACGGGGGGAACAAATCAGCCCCAGCATTTT.